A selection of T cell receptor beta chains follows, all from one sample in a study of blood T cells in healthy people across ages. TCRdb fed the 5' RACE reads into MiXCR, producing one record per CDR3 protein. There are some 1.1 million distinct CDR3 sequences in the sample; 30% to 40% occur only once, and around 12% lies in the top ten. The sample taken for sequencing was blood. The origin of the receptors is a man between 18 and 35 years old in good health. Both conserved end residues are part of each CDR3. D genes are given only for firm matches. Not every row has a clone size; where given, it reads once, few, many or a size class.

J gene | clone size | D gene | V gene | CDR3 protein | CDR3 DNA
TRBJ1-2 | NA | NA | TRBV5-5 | CASRFPGTNYGYTF | TGTGCCAGCAGGTTCCCAGGGACGAACTATGGCTACACCTTC
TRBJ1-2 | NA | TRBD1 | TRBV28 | CASSFRGQGLGYTF | TGTGCCAGCAGTTTTAGGGGACAGGGTCTTGGCTACACCTTC
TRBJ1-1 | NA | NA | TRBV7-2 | CASSLYMNTEAFF | TGTGCCAGCAGCTTATATATGAACACTGAAGCTTTCTTT
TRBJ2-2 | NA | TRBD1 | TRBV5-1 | CASSAPGTANTGELFF | TGCGCCAGCAGCGCACCCGGGACAGCGAACACCGGGGAGCTGTTTTTT
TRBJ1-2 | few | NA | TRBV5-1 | CASSLDTGQAYGYTF | TGCGCCAGCAGCTTGGACACAGGGCAGGCCTATGGCTACACCTTC
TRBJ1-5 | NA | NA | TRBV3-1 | CASSGGFGGQPQHF | TGTGCCAGCAGCGGAGGATTTGGGGGGCAGCCCCAGCATTTT
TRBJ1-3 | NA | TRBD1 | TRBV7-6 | CASSHGQGASGNTIYF | TGTGCCAGCAGCCACGGACAGGGGGCTTCTGGAAACACCATATATTTT
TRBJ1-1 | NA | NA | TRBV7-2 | CASSLAGGVSTEAFF | TGTGCCAGCAGCTTAGCGGGTGGAGTTAGCACTGAAGCTTTCTTT
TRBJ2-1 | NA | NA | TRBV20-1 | CSVIPGPYNEQFF | TGCAGTGTCATACCGGGCCCGTACAATGAGCAGTTCTTC
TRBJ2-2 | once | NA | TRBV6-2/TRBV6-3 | CASSYGGDTGELFF | TGTGCCAGCAGTTATGGGGGTGACACCGGGGAGCTGTTTTTT
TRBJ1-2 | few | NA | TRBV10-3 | CAISESRGSVPQGYTF | TGTGCCATCAGTGAGTCTCGTGGGTCAGTCCCTCAAGGCTACACCTTC
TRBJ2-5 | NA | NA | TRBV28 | CASRSGGETQYF | TGTGCCAGCAGATCCGGAGGAGAGACCCAGTACTTC
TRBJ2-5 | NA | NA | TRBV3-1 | CASSQVIKNQETQYF | TGTGCCAGCAGCCAAGTCATCAAGAACCAAGAGACCCAGTACTTC
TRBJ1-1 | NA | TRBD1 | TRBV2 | CASSEIISGQGFWYTEAFF | TGTGCCAGCAGTGAAATAATTTCGGGACAGGGGTTTTGGTACACTGAAGCTTTCTTT
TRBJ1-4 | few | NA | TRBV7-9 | CASSLAQGLNEKLFF | TGTGCCAGCAGTCTTGCACAGGGACTTAATGAAAAACTGTTTTTT
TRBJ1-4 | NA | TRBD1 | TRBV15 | CATSRRSGTGVTNEKLFF | TGTGCCACCAGCCGTCGGTCCGGGACAGGGGTAACTAATGAAAAACTGTTTTTT
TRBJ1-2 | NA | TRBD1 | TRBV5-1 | CASSGTGTVYGYTF | TGCGCCAGCAGCGGAACCGGGACAGTCTATGGCTACACCTTC
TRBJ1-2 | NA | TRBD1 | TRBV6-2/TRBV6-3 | CASSYVQGREPIYGYTF | TGTGCCAGCAGTTACGTACAGGGGCGAGAACCTATCTATGGCTACACCTTC
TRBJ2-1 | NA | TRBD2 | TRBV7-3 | CASSLNARGGGNDQFF | TGTGCCAGCAGCTTAAACGCGCGGGGGGGCGGCAATGATCAGTTCTTC
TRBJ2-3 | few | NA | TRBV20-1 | CSARDQVTDTQYF | TGCAGTGCTAGAGACCAGGTCACAGATACGCAGTATTTT
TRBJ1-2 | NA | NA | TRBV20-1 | CSARDFLAAIGYTF | TGCAGTGCTAGAGACTTTCTCGCGGCCATTGGCTACACCTTC
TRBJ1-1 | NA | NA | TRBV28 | CASIVGESTEAFF | TGTGCCAGCATCGTGGGGGAGAGCACTGAAGCTTTCTTT
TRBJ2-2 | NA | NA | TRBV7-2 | CASSVGTMNTGELFF | TGTGCCAGCAGCGTAGGAACTATGAACACCGGAGAGCTGTTTTTT
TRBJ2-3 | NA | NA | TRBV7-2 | CASSLGSAVPADTQYF | TGTGCCAGCAGCTTAGGATCGGCGGTTCCAGCAGATACGCAGTATTTT
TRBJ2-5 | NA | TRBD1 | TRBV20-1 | CSANPGQGRNEQYF | TGCAGTGCCAATCCGGGACAGGGTAGGAATGAGCAGTACTTC
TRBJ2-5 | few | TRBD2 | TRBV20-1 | CSARWRGGYNEQYF | TGCAGTGCTAGATGGCGGGGAGGGTACAATGAGCAGTACTTC
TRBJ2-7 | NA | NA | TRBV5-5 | CASSPGMEYEQYF | TGTGCCAGCAGCCCGGGGATGGAATACGAGCAGTACTTC
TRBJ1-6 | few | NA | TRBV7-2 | CASSLESGTPRSLNSPLHF | TGTGCCAGCAGCTTAGAGTCCGGGACTCCCCGGTCACTTAATTCACCCCTCCACTTT
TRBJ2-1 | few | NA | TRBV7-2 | CASSLERGAPYNEQFF | TGTGCCAGCAGCTTAGAGAGGGGGGCCCCCTACAATGAGCAGTTCTTC
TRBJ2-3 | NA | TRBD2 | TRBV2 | CASLPGIAGVSGDTQYF | TGTGCCAGCCTACCTGGGATAGCGGGGGTTTCCGGTGATACGCAGTATTTT
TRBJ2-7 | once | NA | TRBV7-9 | CASSTRYNEQYF | TGTGCCAGCAGCACCCGATACAATGAGCAGTACTTC
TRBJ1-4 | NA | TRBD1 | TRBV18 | CASSPTGTGEIYNEKLFF | TGTGCCAGCTCACCGACAGGGACAGGGGAAATATATAATGAAAAACTGTTTTTT
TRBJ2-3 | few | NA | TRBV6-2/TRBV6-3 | CASSYTGMSADTQYF | TGTGCCAGCAGTTACACAGGGATGTCGGCAGATACGCAGTATTTT
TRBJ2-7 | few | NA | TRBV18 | CASSPPTNEQYF | TGTGCCAGCTCACCACCGACCAATGAGCAGTACTTC
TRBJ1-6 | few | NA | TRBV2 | CASSGAGTAYNSPLHF | TGTGCCAGCAGTGGAGCCGGGACCGCTTATAATTCACCCCTCCACTTT
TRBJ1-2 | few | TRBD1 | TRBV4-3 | CASSHGQGELEYTF | TGCGCCAGCAGCCACGGACAGGGGGAATTAGAATACACCTTC
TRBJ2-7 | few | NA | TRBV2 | CASRSTGEQYF | TGTGCCAGCAGATCCACTGGAGAGCAGTACTTC
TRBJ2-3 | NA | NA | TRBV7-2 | CASSLGGTGFADTQYF | TGTGCCAGCAGCTTAGGTGGTACGGGGTTCGCAGATACGCAGTATTTT
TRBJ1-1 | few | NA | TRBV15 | CATSSFGGGTEAFF | TGTGCCACCAGCAGTTTTGGGGGTGGCACTGAAGCTTTCTTT
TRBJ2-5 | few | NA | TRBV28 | CASSLRTPVETQYF | TGTGCCAGCAGTCTCCGGACCCCGGTGGAGACCCAGTACTTC